This TCR beta chain was captured in a study of blood T cell repertoires in COVID-19. Study background: The United States, Italy and Spain were the sources of the acute and convalescent COVID-19 samples. From T cells, B-cell-depleted T cells, or PBMCs came the material, which was cDNA or gDNA.

This clone has a handful of counts. This CDR3 spans 15 amino acids. Germline V gene data show CDR1 as PRHDT and CDR2 as FYEKMQ (reference sequence). V lost 5 bases and J lost 2; bases outside the gene matches: 8. This table comes from immunoSEQ multiplex PCR, and its TCRdb copy is limited to in-frame clones, with some not included. The repertoire consists of 140,000 or so clones, with roughly four fifths occurring once and the leading ten covering 3% to 3.5%. The rearrangement links TRBV13 to TRBJ1-1, with 7 bases fitting TRBD1. The receptor was derived from a woman older than 75 with acute or convalescent COVID-19. Source material: peripheral blood. The CDR3 region is CASSNTGQVNTEAFF. The CDR3 DNA reads TGTGCCAGCAGCAACACTGGACAGGTTAACACTGAAGCTTTCTTT.